This note documents a single T cell receptor (beta chain) sequence. Its antigen is not known. The data were obtained in a study of Ad26.COV2.S vaccination and SARS-CoV-2 variants. Study details: The trial was COV1001 and the donor's arm was Ad26.COV2.S. Ad26.COV2.S was injected intramuscularly once or twice, 56 days apart.

Clones were read by immunoSEQ multiplex PCR, and TCRdb kept only the in-frame ones, dropping some. The sample carries 300,000 to 350,000 clones, roughly 90% recorded once. Treatment noted: some 20 received Ad26.COV2.S at low or high dose, single or two shots; about 5 received placebo; per-sample allocation not given. Material that was analyzed had been drawn on day 63 after the first vaccine or placebo injection. General observations from the study: Placebo and vaccine recipients had non-spike TCR breadth that was similar.

V was cut by 0 bases and J by 6 bases, with 8 bases left in between. Germline V gene sequence: CDR1 LGHDT, CDR2 YNNKEL (reference sequence). The CDR3 is made up of 13 amino acids. The rearrangement joins TRBV3-1 (or the pseudogene TRBV3-2) to TRBJ1-1; D unresolved. The sequence derives from a person between 18 and 65 years old who received the Ad26.COV2.S COVID-19 vaccine or a placebo. Sequencing used peripheral blood, obtained in a trial of Ad26.COV2.S vaccine versus placebo. The CDR3 loop reads CASSQDLTAEAFF. The CDR3 bases are TGTGCCAGCAGCCAAGATCTGACCGCTGAAGCTTTCTTT.